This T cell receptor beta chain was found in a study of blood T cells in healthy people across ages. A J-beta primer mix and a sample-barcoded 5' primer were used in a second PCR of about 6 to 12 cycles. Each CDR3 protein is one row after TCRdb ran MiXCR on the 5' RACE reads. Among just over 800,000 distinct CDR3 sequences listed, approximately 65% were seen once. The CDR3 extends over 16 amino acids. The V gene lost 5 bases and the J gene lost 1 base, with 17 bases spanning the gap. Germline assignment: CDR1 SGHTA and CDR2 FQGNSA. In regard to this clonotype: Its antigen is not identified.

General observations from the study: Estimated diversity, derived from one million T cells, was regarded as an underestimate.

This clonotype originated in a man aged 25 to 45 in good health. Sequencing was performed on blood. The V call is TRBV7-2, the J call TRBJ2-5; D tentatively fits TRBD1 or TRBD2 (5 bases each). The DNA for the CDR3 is TGTGCCAGCAGCAACCGGGGCAAAGGGCCCCAAGAGACCCAGTACTTC. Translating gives CASSNRGKGPQETQYF.